The rows below give T cell receptor beta chains drawn from one sample of a study of T cells in Graves' hyperthyroidism and ophthalmopathy. MiXCR was run by TCRdb on the multiplex PCR reads, yielding one entry per CDR3 protein. The data contain around 540,000 distinct CDR3 sequences, about 43% of them singletons. Sequenced: peripheral blood or thyroid tissue (not recorded which). The receptor source for this set is a woman between 18 and 29 years old with Graves' hyperthyroidism. Both conserved end residues are part of each CDR3. D genes are given only for firm matches. Not all rows give a size; the values are once, few, many and, for expanded clones, a class.

v_call: TRBV6-5
clone_size: -
j_call: TRBJ1-5
d_call: -
cdr3_aa: CASSYSTQPQHF
cdr3_nt: TGTGCCAGCAGTTACTCGACTCAGCCCCAGCATTTT

v_call: TRBV7-3
clone_size: many
j_call: TRBJ2-5
d_call: -
cdr3_aa: CASSSGLRETQYF
cdr3_nt: TGTGCCAGCAGTTCGGGCCTCCGGGAGACCCAGTACTTC

v_call: TRBV13
clone_size: -
j_call: TRBJ1-5
d_call: -
cdr3_aa: CASSLAEGDEPQHF
cdr3_nt: TGTGCCAGCAGCTTAGCGGAGGGGGACGAGCCCCAGCATTTT

v_call: TRBV2
clone_size: -
j_call: TRBJ1-4
d_call: -
cdr3_aa: CASSENSGGFEKLFF
cdr3_nt: TGTGCCAGCAGTGAAAACTCAGGCGGGTTTGAAAAACTGTTTTTT

v_call: TRBV20-1
clone_size: -
j_call: TRBJ1-1
d_call: -
cdr3_aa: CSARRQAREAFF
cdr3_nt: TGCAGTGCTAGAAGGCAGGCGCGTGAAGCTTTCTTT

v_call: TRBV7-2
clone_size: -
j_call: TRBJ2-7
d_call: TRBD2
cdr3_aa: CASSYSSGSHYEQYF
cdr3_nt: TGTGCCAGCAGTTACTCGAGCGGGAGTCACTACGAGCAGTACTTC

v_call: TRBV7-2
clone_size: many
j_call: TRBJ1-5
d_call: -
cdr3_aa: CASSLGGEQPQHF
cdr3_nt: TGTGCCAGCAGCTTAGGGGGTGAACAGCCCCAGCATTTT

v_call: TRBV7-3
clone_size: few
j_call: TRBJ2-7
d_call: -
cdr3_aa: CASSQAPGDEQYF
cdr3_nt: TGTGCCAGCAGCCAAGCCCCCGGGGACGAGCAGTACTTC

v_call: TRBV6-4
clone_size: -
j_call: TRBJ1-4
d_call: TRBD1
cdr3_aa: CASSYAGTGHEELFF
cdr3_nt: TGTGCCAGCAGTTATGCCGGGACAGGACATGAAGAACTGTTTTTT

v_call: TRBV29-1
clone_size: many
j_call: TRBJ1-2
d_call: TRBD1
cdr3_aa: CSVGRTGGNYGYTF
cdr3_nt: TGCAGCGTCGGCCGGACAGGGGGGAACTATGGCTACACCTTC

v_call: TRBV20-1
clone_size: -
j_call: TRBJ1-4
d_call: TRBD1
cdr3_aa: CSARTGQGDPDEKLFF
cdr3_nt: TGCAGTGCTAGGACGGGACAGGGGGACCCTGATGAAAAACTGTTTTTT

v_call: TRBV10-3
clone_size: many
j_call: TRBJ1-3
d_call: TRBD1
cdr3_aa: CAIIQPGQGSGNTIYF
cdr3_nt: TGTGCCATCATCCAGCCAGGACAGGGTTCTGGAAACACCATATATTTT

v_call: TRBV25-1
clone_size: few
j_call: TRBJ1-5
d_call: -
cdr3_aa: CASSDYGGNQPQHF
cdr3_nt: TGTGCCAGCAGTGATTACGGAGGCAATCAGCCCCAGCATTTT

v_call: TRBV12-3/TRBV12-4
clone_size: few
j_call: TRBJ2-5
d_call: TRBD2
cdr3_aa: CASSLWGGTQYF
cdr3_nt: TGTGCCAGCAGTTTGTGGGGGGGGACCCAGTACTTC

v_call: TRBV9
clone_size: many
j_call: TRBJ2-6
d_call: -
cdr3_aa: CASSVTETPNVLTF
cdr3_nt: TGTGCCAGCAGCGTTACGGAAACACCCAACGTCCTGACTTTC

v_call: TRBV6-1
clone_size: -
j_call: TRBJ1-2
d_call: -
cdr3_aa: CASSLGGNFYGYTF
cdr3_nt: TGTGCCAGCAGTTTGGGCGGAAACTTCTATGGCTACACCTTC

v_call: TRBV2
clone_size: -
j_call: TRBJ1-1
d_call: -
cdr3_aa: CASSTRGLRTEAFF
cdr3_nt: TGTGCCAGCAGTACCCGGGGGTTGAGAACTGAAGCTTTCTTT

v_call: TRBV5-1
clone_size: few
j_call: TRBJ2-7
d_call: -
cdr3_aa: CASTDPDTYEQYF
cdr3_nt: TGCGCCAGCACCGACCCTGACACCTACGAGCAGTACTTC

v_call: TRBV7-9
clone_size: many
j_call: TRBJ1-5
d_call: -
cdr3_aa: CASSLDGISWPQHF
cdr3_nt: TGTGCCAGCAGCTTAGATGGCATCAGCTGGCCCCAGCATTTT

v_call: TRBV9
clone_size: -
j_call: TRBJ1-5
d_call: TRBD1
cdr3_aa: CASSVQGEANQPQHF
cdr3_nt: TGTGCCAGCAGCGTCCAGGGGGAGGCTAATCAGCCCCAGCATTTT

v_call: TRBV19
clone_size: -
j_call: TRBJ2-7
d_call: -
cdr3_aa: CASSTKTGTQSSYEQYF
cdr3_nt: TGTGCCAGTAGTACGAAAACCGGGACACAGAGCTCCTACGAGCAGTACTTC

v_call: TRBV24-1
clone_size: -
j_call: TRBJ1-5
d_call: -
cdr3_aa: CATSEKSRDKSNQPQHF
cdr3_nt: TGTGCCACCAGTGAGAAGAGCCGGGACAAGAGCAATCAGCCCCAGCATTTT

v_call: TRBV12-3/TRBV12-4
clone_size: many
j_call: TRBJ1-2
d_call: TRBD1
cdr3_aa: CASSIGTGYPNYGYTF
cdr3_nt: TGTGCCAGCAGCATCGGGACAGGGTATCCTAACTATGGCTACACCTTC

v_call: TRBV29-1
clone_size: -
j_call: TRBJ2-7
d_call: TRBD2
cdr3_aa: CSVAGGAYEQYF
cdr3_nt: TGCAGCGTTGCGGGAGGGGCCTACGAGCAGTACTTC

v_call: TRBV10-3
clone_size: -
j_call: TRBJ1-1
d_call: TRBD1
cdr3_aa: CAISVDRGTNTEAFF
cdr3_nt: TGTGCCATCAGTGTGGACAGGGGAACGAACACTGAAGCTTTCTTT

v_call: TRBV6-6
clone_size: -
j_call: TRBJ2-5
d_call: -
cdr3_aa: CASEEGALEETQYF
cdr3_nt: TGTGCCAGCGAGGAGGGGGCGCTGGAAGAGACCCAGTACTTC

v_call: TRBV20-1
clone_size: few
j_call: TRBJ2-7
d_call: TRBD2
cdr3_aa: CSAKAGGLYEQYF
cdr3_nt: TGCAGTGCTAAGGCGGGAGGGCTATACGAGCAGTACTTC

v_call: TRBV7-2
clone_size: -
j_call: TRBJ1-3
d_call: -
cdr3_aa: CASSLGGSSSGNTIYF
cdr3_nt: TGTGCCAGCAGCTTAGGGGGCAGTAGCTCTGGAAACACCATATATTTT

v_call: TRBV9
clone_size: -
j_call: TRBJ1-3
d_call: -
cdr3_aa: CASSQEEQGGGNTIYF
cdr3_nt: TGTGCCAGCAGCCAAGAAGAACAGGGTGGGGGAAACACCATATATTTT

v_call: TRBV29-1
clone_size: few
j_call: TRBJ2-7
d_call: TRBD1
cdr3_aa: CSVEGGTGPSYEQYF
cdr3_nt: TGCAGCGTTGAGGGGGGGACAGGGCCGTCCTACGAGCAGTACTTC

v_call: TRBV29-1
clone_size: many
j_call: TRBJ2-2
d_call: -
cdr3_aa: CSVLRGTGELFF
cdr3_nt: TGCAGCGTCCTGCGGGGCACCGGGGAGCTGTTTTTT

v_call: TRBV7-2
clone_size: -
j_call: TRBJ1-1
d_call: -
cdr3_aa: CASRKPGISNTEAFF
cdr3_nt: TGTGCCAGCAGAAAACCCGGGATCTCGAACACTGAAGCTTTCTTT

v_call: TRBV12-3/TRBV12-4
clone_size: -
j_call: TRBJ1-2
d_call: -
cdr3_aa: CASSQTGQRGYTF
cdr3_nt: TGCGCCAGCAGCCAAACCGGTCAACGAGGCTACACCTTC

v_call: TRBV25-1
clone_size: many
j_call: TRBJ1-5
d_call: -
cdr3_aa: CASSELTSYQPQHF
cdr3_nt: TGTGCCAGCAGTGAATTAACGTCGTATCAGCCCCAGCATTTT

v_call: TRBV10-3
clone_size: -
j_call: TRBJ2-5
d_call: TRBD2
cdr3_aa: CAIRGLAEETQYF
cdr3_nt: TGTGCCATCAGGGGACTAGCGGAAGAGACCCAGTACTTC

v_call: TRBV15
clone_size: -
j_call: TRBJ2-7
d_call: -
cdr3_aa: CATSRESGFPYEQYF
cdr3_nt: TGTGCCACCAGCAGAGAGTCAGGGTTCCCTTACGAGCAGTACTTC

v_call: TRBV7-9
clone_size: -
j_call: TRBJ2-7
d_call: TRBD2
cdr3_aa: CASRAWTSGRLNEQYF
cdr3_nt: TGTGCCAGCAGGGCCTGGACTAGCGGGAGGCTCAACGAGCAGTACTTC

v_call: TRBV25-1
clone_size: -
j_call: TRBJ1-5
d_call: -
cdr3_aa: CASSYSPDGQPQHF
cdr3_nt: TGTGCCAGCAGTTACTCCCCGGACGGTCAGCCCCAGCATTTT

v_call: TRBV24-1
clone_size: -
j_call: TRBJ1-2
d_call: TRBD1
cdr3_aa: CATSDPGQGEYGYTF
cdr3_nt: TGTGCCACCAGTGATCCGGGACAGGGGGAATATGGCTACACCTTC

v_call: TRBV19
clone_size: -
j_call: TRBJ2-7
d_call: TRBD2
cdr3_aa: CASASGTNSEQYF
cdr3_nt: TGTGCCAGTGCCTCCGGGACTAACAGCGAGCAGTACTTC

v_call: TRBV25-1
clone_size: -
j_call: TRBJ1-6
d_call: TRBD1
cdr3_aa: CASPGQTPSSPLHF
cdr3_nt: TGTGCCAGCCCGGGACAGACTCCCTCTTCACCCCTCCACTTT

v_call: TRBV20-1
clone_size: few
j_call: TRBJ1-6
d_call: -
cdr3_aa: CSVLEGNSYNSPLHF
cdr3_nt: TGCAGTGTTCTCGAGGGGAACTCCTATAATTCACCCCTCCACTTT

v_call: TRBV2
clone_size: few
j_call: TRBJ1-5
d_call: -
cdr3_aa: CASSGTDAGPQHF
cdr3_nt: TGTGCCAGCTCAGGGACGGACGCAGGGCCCCAGCATTTT

v_call: TRBV10-3
clone_size: many
j_call: TRBJ1-4
d_call: TRBD1
cdr3_aa: CAISGGQNEKLFF
cdr3_nt: TGTGCCATCAGTGGGGGACAGAATGAAAAACTGTTTTTT

v_call: TRBV6-4
clone_size: few
j_call: TRBJ1-1
d_call: TRBD1
cdr3_aa: CASSPLTGITNTEAFF
cdr3_nt: TGCGCCAGCAGCCCTTTGACAGGGATAACGAACACTGAAGCTTTCTTT